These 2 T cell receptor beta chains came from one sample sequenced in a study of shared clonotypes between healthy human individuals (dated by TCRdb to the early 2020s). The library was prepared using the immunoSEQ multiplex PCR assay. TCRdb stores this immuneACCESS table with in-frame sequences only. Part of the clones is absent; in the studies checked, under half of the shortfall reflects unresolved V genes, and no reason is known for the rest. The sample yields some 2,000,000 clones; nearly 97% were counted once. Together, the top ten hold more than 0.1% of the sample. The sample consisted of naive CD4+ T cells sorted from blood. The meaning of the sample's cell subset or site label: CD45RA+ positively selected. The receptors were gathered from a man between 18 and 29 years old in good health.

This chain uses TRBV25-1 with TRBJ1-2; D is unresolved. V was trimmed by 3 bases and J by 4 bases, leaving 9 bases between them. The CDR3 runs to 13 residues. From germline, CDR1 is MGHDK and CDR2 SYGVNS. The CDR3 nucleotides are TGTGCCAGCAGTGATACGAGGTTCTATGGCTACACCTTC. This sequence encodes CASSDTRFYGYTF.

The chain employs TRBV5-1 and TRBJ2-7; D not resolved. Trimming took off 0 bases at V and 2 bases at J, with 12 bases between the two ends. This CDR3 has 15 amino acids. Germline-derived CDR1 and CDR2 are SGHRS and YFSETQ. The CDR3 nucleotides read TGCGCCAGCAGCTTGGGTGACATGATGCCCTACGAGCAGTACTTC. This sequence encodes CASSLGDMMPYEQYF.